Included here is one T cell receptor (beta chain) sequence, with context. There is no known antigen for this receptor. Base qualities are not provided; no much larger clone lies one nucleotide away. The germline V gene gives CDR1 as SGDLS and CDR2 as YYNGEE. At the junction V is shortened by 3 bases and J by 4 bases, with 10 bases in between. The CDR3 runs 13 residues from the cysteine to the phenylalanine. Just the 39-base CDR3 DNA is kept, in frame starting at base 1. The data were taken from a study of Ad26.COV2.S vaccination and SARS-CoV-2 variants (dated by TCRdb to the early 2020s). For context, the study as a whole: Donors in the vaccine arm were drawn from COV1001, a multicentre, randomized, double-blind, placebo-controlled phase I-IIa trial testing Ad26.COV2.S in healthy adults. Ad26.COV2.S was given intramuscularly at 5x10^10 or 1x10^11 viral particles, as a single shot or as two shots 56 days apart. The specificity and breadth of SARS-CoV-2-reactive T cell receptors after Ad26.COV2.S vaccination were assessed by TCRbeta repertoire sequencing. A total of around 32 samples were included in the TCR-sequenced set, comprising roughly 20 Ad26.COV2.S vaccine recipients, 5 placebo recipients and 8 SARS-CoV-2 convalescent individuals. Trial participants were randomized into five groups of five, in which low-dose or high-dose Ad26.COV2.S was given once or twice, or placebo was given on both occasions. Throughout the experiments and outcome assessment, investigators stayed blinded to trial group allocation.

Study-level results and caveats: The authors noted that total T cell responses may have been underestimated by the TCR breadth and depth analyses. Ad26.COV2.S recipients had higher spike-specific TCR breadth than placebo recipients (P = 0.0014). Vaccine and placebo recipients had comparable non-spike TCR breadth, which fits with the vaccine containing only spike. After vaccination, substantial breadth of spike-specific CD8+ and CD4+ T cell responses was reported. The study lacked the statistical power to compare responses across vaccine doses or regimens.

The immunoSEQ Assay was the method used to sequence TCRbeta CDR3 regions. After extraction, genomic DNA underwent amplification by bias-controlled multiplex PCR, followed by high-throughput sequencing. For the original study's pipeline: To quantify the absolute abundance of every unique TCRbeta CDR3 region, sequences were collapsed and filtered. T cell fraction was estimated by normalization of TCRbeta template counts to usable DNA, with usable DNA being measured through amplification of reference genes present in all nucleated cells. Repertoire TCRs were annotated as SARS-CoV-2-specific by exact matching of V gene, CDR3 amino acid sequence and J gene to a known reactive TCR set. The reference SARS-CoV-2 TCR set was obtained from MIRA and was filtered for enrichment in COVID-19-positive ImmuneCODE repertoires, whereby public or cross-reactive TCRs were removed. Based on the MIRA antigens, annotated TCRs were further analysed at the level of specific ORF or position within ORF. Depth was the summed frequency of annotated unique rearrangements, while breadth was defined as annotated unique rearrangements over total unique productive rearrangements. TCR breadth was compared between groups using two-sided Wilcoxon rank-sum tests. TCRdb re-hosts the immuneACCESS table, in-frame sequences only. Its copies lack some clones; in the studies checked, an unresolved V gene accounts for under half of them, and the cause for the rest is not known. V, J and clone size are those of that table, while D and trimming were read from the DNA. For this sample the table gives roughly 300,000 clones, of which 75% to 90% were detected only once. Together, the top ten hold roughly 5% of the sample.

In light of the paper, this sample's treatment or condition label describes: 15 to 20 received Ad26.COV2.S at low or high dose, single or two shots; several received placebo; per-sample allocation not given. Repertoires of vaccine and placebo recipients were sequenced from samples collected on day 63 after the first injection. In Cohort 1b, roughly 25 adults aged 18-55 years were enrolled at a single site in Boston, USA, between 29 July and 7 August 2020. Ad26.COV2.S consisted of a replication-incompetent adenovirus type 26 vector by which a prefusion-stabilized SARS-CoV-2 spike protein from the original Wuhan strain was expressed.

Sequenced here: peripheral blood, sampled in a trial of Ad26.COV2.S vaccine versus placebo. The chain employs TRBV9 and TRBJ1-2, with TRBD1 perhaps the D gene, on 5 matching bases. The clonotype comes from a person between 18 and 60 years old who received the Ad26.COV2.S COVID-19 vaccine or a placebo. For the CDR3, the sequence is CASSALGTYGYTF. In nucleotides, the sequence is TGTGCCAGCAGCGCCCTTGGGACCTATGGCTACACCTTC.